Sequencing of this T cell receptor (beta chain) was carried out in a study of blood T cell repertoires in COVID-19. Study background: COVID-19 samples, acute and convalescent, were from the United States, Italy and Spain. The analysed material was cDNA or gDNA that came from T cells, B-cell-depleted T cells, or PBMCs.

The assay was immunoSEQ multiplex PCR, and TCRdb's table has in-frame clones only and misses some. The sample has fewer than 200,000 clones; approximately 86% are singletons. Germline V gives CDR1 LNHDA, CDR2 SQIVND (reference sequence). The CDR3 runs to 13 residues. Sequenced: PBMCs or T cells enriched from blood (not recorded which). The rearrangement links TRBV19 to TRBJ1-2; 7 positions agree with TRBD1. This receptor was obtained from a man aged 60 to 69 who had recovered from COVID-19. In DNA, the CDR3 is TGTGTCACACAGGGGAGGTTGGACTATGGCTACACCTTC. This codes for CVTQGRLDYGYTF.